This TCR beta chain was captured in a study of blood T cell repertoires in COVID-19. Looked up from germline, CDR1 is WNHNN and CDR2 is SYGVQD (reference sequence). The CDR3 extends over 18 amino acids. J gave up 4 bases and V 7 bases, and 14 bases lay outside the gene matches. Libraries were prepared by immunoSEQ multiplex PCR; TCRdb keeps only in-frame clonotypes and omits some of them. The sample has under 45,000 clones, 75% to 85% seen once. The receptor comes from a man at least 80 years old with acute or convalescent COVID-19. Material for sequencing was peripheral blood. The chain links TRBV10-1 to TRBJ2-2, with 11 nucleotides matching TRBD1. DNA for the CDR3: TGCGCCAGCAATCGGACAGGGGGCATCCTCCGGGGCACCGGGGAGCTGTTTTTT. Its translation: CASNRTGGILRGTGELFF.